This entry concerns a single T cell receptor beta chain. Its antigen is not identified. The germline V gene has CDR1 MNHEY and CDR2 SVGAGI. This CDR3 comprises 12 residues. Trimming removed 3 bases at V and 8 bases at J, with 10 bases between. Sequenced by immunoSEQ multiplex PCR; TCRdb stores in-frame clones only, minus some. The table shows some 6,500 clones, with less than 80% occurring only once. The sample belongs to a study of coeliac disease. Study details: Each coeliac patient was active, refractory type I, or diet-controlled.

Study-wide results and caveats: Lower clonality than controls marked TRB and TRG repertoires from active celiac intraepithelial and lamina propria samples. Only 1 of 6 controls, but about 55% of the 18 coeliac samples, showed published gliadin-specific TRB sequences.

Each fraction contributed one approximately 490,000-cell aliquot for sequencing. The chain couples TRBV6-5 to TRBJ1-2; a possible D gene is TRBD1 (6 bases). The sequence was collected from a man aged 60 to 75 with celiac disease on a gluten-free diet. Sequenced material: lymphocytes from the gut lamina propria. This CDR3 reads CASSYTRGGYTF. The CDR3 nucleotides are TGTGCCAGCAGTTATACAAGGGGGGGCTACACCTTC.